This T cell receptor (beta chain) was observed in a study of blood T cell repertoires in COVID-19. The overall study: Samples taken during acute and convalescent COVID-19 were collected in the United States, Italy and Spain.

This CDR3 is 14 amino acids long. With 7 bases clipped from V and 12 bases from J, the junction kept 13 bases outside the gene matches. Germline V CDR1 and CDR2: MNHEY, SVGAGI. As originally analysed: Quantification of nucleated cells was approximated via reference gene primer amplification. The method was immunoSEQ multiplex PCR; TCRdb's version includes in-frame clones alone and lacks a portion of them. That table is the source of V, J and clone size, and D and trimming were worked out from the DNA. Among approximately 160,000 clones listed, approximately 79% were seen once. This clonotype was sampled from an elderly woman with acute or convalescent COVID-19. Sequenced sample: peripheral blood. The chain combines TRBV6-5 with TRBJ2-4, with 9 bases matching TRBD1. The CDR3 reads CASTYMGDRASQYF. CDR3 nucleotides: TGTGCCAGCACCTACATGGGGGACAGGGCGTCTCAGTACTTC.